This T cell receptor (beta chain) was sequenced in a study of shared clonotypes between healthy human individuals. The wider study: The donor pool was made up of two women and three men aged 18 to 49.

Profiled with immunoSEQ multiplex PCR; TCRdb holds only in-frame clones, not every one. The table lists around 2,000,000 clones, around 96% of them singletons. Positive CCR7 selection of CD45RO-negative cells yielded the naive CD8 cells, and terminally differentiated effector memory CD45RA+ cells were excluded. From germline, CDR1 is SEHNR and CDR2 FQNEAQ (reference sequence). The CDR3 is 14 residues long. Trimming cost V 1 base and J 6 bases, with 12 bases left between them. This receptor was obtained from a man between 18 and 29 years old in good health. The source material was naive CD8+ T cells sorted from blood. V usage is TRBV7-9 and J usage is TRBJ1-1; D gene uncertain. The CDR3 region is CASSLGQTPPEAFF. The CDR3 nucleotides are TGTGCCAGCAGCTTAGGGCAAACCCCCCCTGAAGCTTTCTTT.